The TCR beta chain described here comes from a study of OX40 agonist ivuxolimab in advanced cancers. Regarding the research as a whole: The costimulatory receptor OX40 (CD134) was targeted by ivuxolimab, a fully human IgG2 agonistic monoclonal antibody. In the dose-escalation cohort, approximately 82% of patients were male, and the mean age was 60 years with a range of about 23 to 79. Three dose-escalation patients achieved partial responses, one with hepatocellular carcinoma and two with cutaneous melanoma. The point of sequencing TCRbeta in the periphery was to test whether ivuxolimab changed TCR sequence diversity and drove clonal T-cell expansion. The paper describes the monotherapy dose-escalation part (N of about 52 patients) of the phase I trial of ivuxolimab. Patients were allowed to have had prior anti-PD-1, anti-PD-L1 or anti-CTLA-4 therapy, and more than 30% of the dose-escalation patients had previously received checkpoint inhibitors. Intravenous ivuxolimab was administered to patients every 2 weeks at six dose levels: 0.01, 0.1, 0.3, 1.5, 3 and 10 mg/kg. Of the approximately 50 patients in dose escalation, about 20 had hepatocellular carcinoma, roughly 15 had melanoma, 9 had renal cell carcinoma and 9 had head and neck cancer. Paper-wide results and their limitations: On average, CD8+ T cells showed more expanded clones than CD4+ T cells after ivuxolimab. Low levels of normalized T-cell clonal expansion were also seen in some patients who did not respond. The antigen specificity of the clonally expanded peripheral T cells was not determined. In partial responders in the 0.1-3.0 mg/kg groups, normalized peripheral clonal expansion was found to be among the lowest, especially among CD8+ T cells. At doses from 0.1 to 3.0 mg/kg, clonal expansion was seen in both CD4+ and CD8+ blood T cells between baseline and week 6.

Patients with autoimmune disease history or receiving systemic immunosuppression were excluded from the trial. Peripheral blood for TCR sequencing was collected from all dose cohorts at baseline, on cycle 4 day 1, and on cycle 7 day 1. Samples were obtained from an open-label, multicenter, first-in-human phase I dose-escalation trial of ivuxolimab. Adults with locally advanced or metastatic melanoma, renal cell, hepatocellular, or head and neck squamous cell carcinoma were enrolled in the trial. Before TCR sequencing, CD4+ T cells and CD8+ T cells from peripheral blood were sorted into separate populations. As to this clone: Its cognate antigen has yet to be identified. Per-nucleotide qualities are absent, and no much larger clonotype sits a single base away.

From the cysteine up to the phenylalanine, the CDR3 has a length of 18 residues. Just CDR3 DNA is preserved here, 54 bases in frame from base 1. The germline V gene provides CDR1 SGHRS and CDR2 YFSETQ. Trimming takes 4 bases off V and 0 bases off J; junction bases not matched to a gene: 13. Genomic DNA was isolated from the sorted cells so that the TCRbeta CDR3 region could be sequenced. TCRbeta CDR3 regions were sequenced using the immunoSEQ Assay. TCRdb mirrors the immuneACCESS table, restricted to in-frame sequences. Some clones are absent from its copies; in checked studies, under half trace to an unresolved V gene, and the reason for the others is unknown. In this sample the table shows roughly 65,000 clones, around 87% of which occur a single time. The top ten constitute over 0.3% of the sample.

Sample: CD4+ or CD8+ T cells sorted from blood, taken in a trial of the OX40 agonist ivuxolimab. The sequence links TRBV5-1 to TRBJ1-3; 7 bases in between match TRBD1. The clonotype was recovered from an adult with an advanced solid tumor such as melanoma, head and neck, liver or kidney cancer. The DNA is as follows: TGCGCCAGCAGCCCAACCGTACTGGGACAGATCTCTGGAAACACCATATATTTT. It is translated as CASSPTVLGQISGNTIYF.